The T cell receptor beta chain described here comes from a study of T cell responses to AZD1222 COVID-19 vaccine (dated by TCRdb to the early 2020s). With respect to the entire study: TCR sequencing was performed for roughly 240 trial participants, of whom about 210 were given two doses of AZD1222 and some 26 were given two doses of MenACWY control vaccine. Trial participants were enrolled by age into 18-55, 56-69 and 70-plus year subgroups, with roughly 150, 30 and 60 TCR-sequenced participants respectively. Findings and caveats that apply to the study as a whole: Conclusions about previously exposed vaccinees are limited because only 6 or 7 AZD1222 recipients were SARS-CoV-2 seropositive at baseline. Participants were mostly white British, with more females than males. The authors suggested clonal diversity may have been underestimated. Because no day 14 peak-response samples were available, repertoires were characterized only after the peak T cell response. In the small 56-69-year group, the increase in depth fell short of significance, most likely because of low power. Nearly half of unique spike-specific TCRs reportedly recognized epitopes outside regions mutated in the B.1.351 and B.1.1.7 variants. A significant rise in spike-specific TCR breadth and depth was observed after two AZD1222 doses relative to day 0 and relative to MenACWY recipients. The vaccine-associated CD4 TCRs covered the entire spike protein, and the dominant responses fell in regions 160-218 and 743-854.

This sample's time point label indicates: about 28 days (+/-7) after the second vaccine dose. Because spike-specific TCR depth and breadth did not differ between the two schedules, AZD1222 recipients who got a second dose at roughly 4 weeks were pooled with those who got a second dose at roughly 12 weeks. Vaccinee samples were obtained from the UK trials COV001 and COV002, which included a single-blind randomized controlled phase 2/3 trial of AZD1222 (ChAdOx1 nCoV-19) in healthy adults. For TCRbeta chain sequencing, PBMC samples from trial participants were taken at day 0 and at day 28 after the second dose. On this clone itself: It has no known antigen specificity. No base qualities exist here, and no much larger clone lies one base off it.

CDR1 and CDR2 are read off the germline V gene (reference sequence) as MNHEY and SMNVEV. The CDR3 starts with the cysteine, ends with the phenylalanine, and has 13 residues. Just the 39-base CDR3 DNA is kept, in frame starting at base 1. V gives up 7 bases and J gives up 8 bases, and the segment between their germline ends measures 17 bases. The CDR3 regions of human TCRbeta chains were subjected to immunosequencing. Processing in the source paper ran as follows. TCRs in the repertoires were matched against a reference library of SARS-CoV-2-specific TCRs that had been generated with the MIRA antigen-specificity platform. Breadth was defined as the fraction of unique TCRs that were SARS-CoV-2-associated. Depth was defined as the fraction of total T cells that were SARS-CoV-2-associated. Using the MIRA data, each spike-specific TCR was mapped to the spike region that the TCR reacts to and placed in a CD4 or CD8 class. Log10-transformed breadth and depth values were compared by one-way ANOVA with Sidak's multiple comparisons tests. TCRdb limited this immuneACCESS table to in-frame rearrangements with V and J called. A share of clones is missing; checked studies link under half to unresolved V genes, and the rest is unexplained. V and J calls and clone size are copied from that table; D and trimming were computed from the DNA. For this sample the table gives 200,000 or so clones, of which about 93% were detected only once. More than 0.8% of the sample is in the top ten clones.

This TCR was sampled from an adult who received the AZD1222 COVID-19 vaccine. The input for sequencing was peripheral blood, taken 28 days after the second AZD1222 dose. The V and J segments used are TRBV27 and TRBJ1-2, with TRBD1 as a weak D call on 5 bases. The CDR3 protein sequence reads: CASKFRQGGGYTF. The DNA reads as follows: TGTGCCAGCAAGTTTCGGCAGGGCGGCGGCTACACCTTC.